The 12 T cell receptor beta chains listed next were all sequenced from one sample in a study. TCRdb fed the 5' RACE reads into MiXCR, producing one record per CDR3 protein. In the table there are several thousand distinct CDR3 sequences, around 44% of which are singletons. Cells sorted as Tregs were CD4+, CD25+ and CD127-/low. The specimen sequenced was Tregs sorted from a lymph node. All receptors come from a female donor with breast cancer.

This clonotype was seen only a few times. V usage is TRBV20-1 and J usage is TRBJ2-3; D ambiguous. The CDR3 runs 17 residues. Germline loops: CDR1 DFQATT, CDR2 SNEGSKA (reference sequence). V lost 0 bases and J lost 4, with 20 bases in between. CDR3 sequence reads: CSARDYSSVLVADTQYF. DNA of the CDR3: TGCAGTGCTAGAGACTATTCGTCGGTTCTAGTTGCAGATACGCAGTATTTT.

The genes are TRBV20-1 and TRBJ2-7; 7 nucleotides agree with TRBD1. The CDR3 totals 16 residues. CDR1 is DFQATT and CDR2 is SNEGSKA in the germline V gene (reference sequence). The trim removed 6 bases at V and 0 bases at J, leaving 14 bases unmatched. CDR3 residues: CSAINEQGVSSYEQYF. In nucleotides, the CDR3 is TGCAGTGCCATAAACGAGCAGGGGGTTAGCTCCTACGAGCAGTACTTC.

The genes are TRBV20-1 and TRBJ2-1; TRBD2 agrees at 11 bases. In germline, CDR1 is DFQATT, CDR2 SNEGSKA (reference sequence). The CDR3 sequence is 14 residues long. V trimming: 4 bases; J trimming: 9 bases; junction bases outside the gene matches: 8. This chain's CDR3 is CSATGTSGQGEQFF. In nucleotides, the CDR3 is TGCAGTGCTACCGGGACTAGCGGTCAGGGTGAGCAGTTCTTC.

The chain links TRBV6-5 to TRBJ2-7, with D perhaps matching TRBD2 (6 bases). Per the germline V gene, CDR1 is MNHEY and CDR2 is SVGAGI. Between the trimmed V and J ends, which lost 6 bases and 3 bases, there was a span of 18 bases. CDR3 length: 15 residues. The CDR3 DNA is TGTGCCAGCAGCTATGCGACTTGCGGGAACTACGAGCAGTACTTC. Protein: CASSYATCGNYEQYF.

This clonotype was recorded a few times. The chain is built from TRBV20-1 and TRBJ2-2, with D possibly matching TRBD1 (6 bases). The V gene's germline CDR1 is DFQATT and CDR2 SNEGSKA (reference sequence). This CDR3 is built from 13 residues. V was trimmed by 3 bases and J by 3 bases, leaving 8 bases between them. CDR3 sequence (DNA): TGCAGTGCTAGTACAGGGTACACCGGGGAGCTGTTTTTT. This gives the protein CSASTGYTGELFF.

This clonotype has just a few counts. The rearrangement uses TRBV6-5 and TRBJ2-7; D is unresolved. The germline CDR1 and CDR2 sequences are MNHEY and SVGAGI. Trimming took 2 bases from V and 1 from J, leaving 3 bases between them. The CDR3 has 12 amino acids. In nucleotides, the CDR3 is TGTGCCAGCAGTTACAATTCCTACGAGCAGTACTTC. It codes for CASSYNSYEQYF.

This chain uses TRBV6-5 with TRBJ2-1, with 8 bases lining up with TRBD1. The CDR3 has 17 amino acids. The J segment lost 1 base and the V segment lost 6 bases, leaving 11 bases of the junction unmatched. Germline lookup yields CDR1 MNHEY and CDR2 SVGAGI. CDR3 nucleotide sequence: TGTGCCAGCAGCTCTAACGGACAGGGCAGGTCCTACAATGAGCAGTTCTTC. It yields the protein CASSSNGQGRSYNEQFF.

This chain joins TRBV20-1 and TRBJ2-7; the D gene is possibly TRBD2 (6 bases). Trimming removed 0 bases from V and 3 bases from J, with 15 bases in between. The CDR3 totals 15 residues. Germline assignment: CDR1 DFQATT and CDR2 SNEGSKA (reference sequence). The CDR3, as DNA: TGCAGTGCTAGAGAGGGGCGGGGCCTCAACTACGAGCAGTACTTC. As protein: CSAREGRGLNYEQYF.

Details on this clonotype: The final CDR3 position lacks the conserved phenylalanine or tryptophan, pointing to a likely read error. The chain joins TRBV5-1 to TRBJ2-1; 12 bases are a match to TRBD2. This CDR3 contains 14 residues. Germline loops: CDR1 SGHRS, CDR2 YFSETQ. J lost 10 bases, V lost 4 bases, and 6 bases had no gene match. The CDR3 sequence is CASSILAGGHEQFL. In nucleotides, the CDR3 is TGCGCCAGCAGCATCCTAGCGGGAGGGCACGAGCAGTTCCTC.

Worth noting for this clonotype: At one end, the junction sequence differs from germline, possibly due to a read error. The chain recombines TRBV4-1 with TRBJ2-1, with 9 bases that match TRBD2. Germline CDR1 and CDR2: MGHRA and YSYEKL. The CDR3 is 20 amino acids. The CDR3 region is CASSYRLAAEVGPSYNEQSF. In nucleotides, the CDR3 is TGCGCCAGCAGCTATAGACTAGCGGCCGAGGTTGGGCCCTCCTACAATGAGCAGTCCTTC.

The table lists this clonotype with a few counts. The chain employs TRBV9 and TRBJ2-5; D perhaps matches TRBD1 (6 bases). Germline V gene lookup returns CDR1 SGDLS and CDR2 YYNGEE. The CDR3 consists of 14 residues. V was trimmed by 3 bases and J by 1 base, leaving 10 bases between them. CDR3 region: CASSASDSQETQYF. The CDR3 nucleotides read TGTGCCAGCAGCGCCTCGGACAGCCAAGAGACCCAGTACTTC.

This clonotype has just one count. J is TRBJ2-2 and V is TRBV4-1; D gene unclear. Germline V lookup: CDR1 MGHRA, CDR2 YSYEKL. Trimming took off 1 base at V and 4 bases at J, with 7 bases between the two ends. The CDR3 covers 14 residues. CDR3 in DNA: TGCGCCAGCAGCCAAGCCCCAGGCACCGGGGAGCTGTTTTTT. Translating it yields CASSQAPGTGELFF.